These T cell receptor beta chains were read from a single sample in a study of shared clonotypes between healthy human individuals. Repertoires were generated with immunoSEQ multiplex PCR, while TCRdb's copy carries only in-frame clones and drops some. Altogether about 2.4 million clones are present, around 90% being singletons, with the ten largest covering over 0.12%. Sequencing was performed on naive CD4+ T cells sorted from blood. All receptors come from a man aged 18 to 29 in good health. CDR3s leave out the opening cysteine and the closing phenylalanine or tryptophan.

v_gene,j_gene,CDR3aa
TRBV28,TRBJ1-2,ASSFGQGANYGYT
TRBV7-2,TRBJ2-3,AGSRGLTDTQY
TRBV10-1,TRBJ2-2,ASTRSGRAGELF
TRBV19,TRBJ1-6,ASSRGYRGEDSYNSPLH
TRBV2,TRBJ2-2,ASSGYGELF
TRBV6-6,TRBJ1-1,ASSYFENTEAF
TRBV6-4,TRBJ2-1,ASRPGTSGDDEQF
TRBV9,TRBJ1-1,ASSPGGLVTEAF
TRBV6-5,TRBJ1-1,ASSYRGGTEAF
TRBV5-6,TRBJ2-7,ASTPWDRGPYEQY
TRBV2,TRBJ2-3,ASGVSTDTQY
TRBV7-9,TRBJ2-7,ASSPGQIYEQY
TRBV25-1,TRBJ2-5,ASSESSRVRGGTTQY
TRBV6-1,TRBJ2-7,ASRAGGIGYEQY
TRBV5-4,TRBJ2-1,ASRLAGGPNEQF
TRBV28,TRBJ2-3,ASSLKAGSWAFTDTQY
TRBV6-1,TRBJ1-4,ASSGSGRGEKLF
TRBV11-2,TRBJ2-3,ASSLEGAPTDTQY
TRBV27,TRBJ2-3,ASSLGPVILSTDTQY
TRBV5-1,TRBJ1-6,ASSVRQGDNSPLH
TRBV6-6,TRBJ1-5,ASSPGEGQPQH
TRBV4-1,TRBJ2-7,ASSQTGGPHEQY
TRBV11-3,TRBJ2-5,ASSFDRTGTQY
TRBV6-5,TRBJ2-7,ASSYSLGTGAYEQY
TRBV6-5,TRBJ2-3,ASSYSGRSGDTQY
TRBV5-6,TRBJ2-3,ASSRGDRTDTQY
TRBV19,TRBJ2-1,ASSIELRLGEQF
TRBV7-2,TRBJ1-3,ASSHRDRLLSGNTIY
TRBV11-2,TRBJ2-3,ASSRRRDRAVTDTQY
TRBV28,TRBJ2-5,ASYRAGETQY
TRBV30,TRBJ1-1,AWSVNGEAF
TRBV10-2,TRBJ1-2,ASSSGPVANYGYT
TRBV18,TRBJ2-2,ASSPLIAGKTPGELF
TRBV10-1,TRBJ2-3,ASSDPRQGLADTQY
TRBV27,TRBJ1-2,ASSLKPSLYGYT
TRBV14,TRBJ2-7,APIERECYEQY
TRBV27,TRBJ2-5,ASSSRQGTWETQY
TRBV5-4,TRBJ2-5,ASSFFGVGQETQY
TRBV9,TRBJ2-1,ASSSRLARNEQF
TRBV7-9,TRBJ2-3,ASRKWTSGRFGTDTQY
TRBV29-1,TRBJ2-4,SVVLGTVQNIQY
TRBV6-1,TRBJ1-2,ASSGDRGQNSYGYT
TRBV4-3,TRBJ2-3,ASSQASGATDTQY
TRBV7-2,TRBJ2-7,ASSLVNYEQY
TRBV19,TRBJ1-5,ASSMEGARGQPQH
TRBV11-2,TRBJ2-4,ASSFDRAAIAKNIQY
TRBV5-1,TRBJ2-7,ASSLGGLEYEQY
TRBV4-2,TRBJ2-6,ASSPKLVGANVLT
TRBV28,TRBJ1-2,ASSSPPSGYT
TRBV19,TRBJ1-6,ATRQEINSPLH
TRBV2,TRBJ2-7,ASSLDGLEQY
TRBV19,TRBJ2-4,ASSHGPAGGNIQY
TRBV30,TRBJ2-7,AWSVRSSGSYEQY
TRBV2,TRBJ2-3,ASSELVDTQY
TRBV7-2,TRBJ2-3,ASTTTPGQGADTQY
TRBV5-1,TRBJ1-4,ASSADRGEKLF
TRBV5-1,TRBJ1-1,ASSLMDGTEAF
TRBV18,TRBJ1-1,ASSPGDGVGAEAF
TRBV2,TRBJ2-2,ASTGTGAGELF
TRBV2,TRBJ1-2,ASNPPGTFGYYGYT